Below are 22 T cell receptor beta chains sequenced from a single sample in a study of molecular identifiers for immune sequencing clone quantification. A single record per CDR3 protein comes from TCRdb applying MiXCR to the PCR reads. The table includes more than 450,000 distinct CDR3 sequences, approximately 25% detected once. Material: naive CD8+ T cells from blood, with Jurkat cell RNA spiked in. Documented subset: FACS-sorted CD8+CD4-CCR7+CD45RA+ naive T cells. These TCRs come from a human donor in good health. Some libraries in this study had Jurkat cell RNA spiked in.

The chain combines TRBV6-2 or TRBV6-3 with TRBJ2-5; D is perhaps TRBD2 (6 bases). V lost 8 bases to trimming and J lost 5 bases, with 9 bases between them. Germline CDR1 and CDR2: MNHEY and SVGEGT. CDR3 length equals 11 residues. The CDR3: CASGGAETQYF. CDR3 in DNA: TGTGCCAGCGGCGGGGCCGAGACCCAGTACTTC.

In the case of this clonotype: With a much larger clone just one base away, this may be a read error. This chain joins TRBV12-3 or TRBV12-4 and TRBJ1-3; D may be TRBD1 (5 bases). Deletions cut 5 bases from V and 3 bases from J, with 14 bases between. The CDR3 sequence is 15 residues long. The CDR3 DNA sequence: TGTGCCAGCAGTCTGGGACCGCACTATGGAAACACCATATATTTT. Translated, it gives CASSLGPHYGNTIYF.

At least ten counts were recorded for this clonotype. The V call is TRBV6-2 or TRBV6-3, the J call TRBJ2-1; TRBD2 aligns across 12 bases. Germline-derived CDR1 and CDR2 are MNHEY and SVGEGT. Trimming cost V 10 bases and J 0 bases; bases outside gene matches: 13. The CDR3 consists of 18 residues. This CDR3 reads CATASGRGLPGSYNEQFF. CDR3 nucleotide sequence: TGTGCCACCGCTAGCGGGAGGGGATTACCTGGCTCCTACAATGAGCAGTTCTTC.

V is TRBV9 and J is TRBJ2-3, with 9 bases aligning to TRBD2. Looked up from germline, CDR1 is SGDLS and CDR2 is YYNGEE. This CDR3 has 16 residues. Trimming cost V 0 bases and J 2 bases; bases outside gene matches: 4. The CDR3: CASSVAAGGTTDTQYF. The DNA of the CDR3 is TGTGCCAGCAGCGTAGCAGCGGGAGGCACCACAGATACGCAGTATTTT.

This clonotype was detected ten times or more. The chain uses TRBV5-6 and TRBJ2-7, with 10 bases fitting TRBD2. From germline, CDR1 is SGHDT and CDR2 YYEEEE. The V gene end was trimmed by 0 bases and the J gene end by 3 bases; junction bases not matched to a gene: 3. The CDR3 consists of 15 residues. DNA for the CDR3: TGTGCCAGCAGCTTGGGGACTAGCGGCAACTACGAGCAGTACTTC. Residues: CASSLGTSGNYEQYF.

In this sample, this clonotype turned up a few times. This chain connects TRBV29-1 to TRBJ1-2; 7 nucleotides line up with TRBD1. The CDR3 is 12 amino acids. The J segment lost 5 bases and the V segment lost 7 bases, leaving 7 bases of the junction unmatched. Germline V gene data show CDR1 as SQVTM and CDR2 as ANQGSEA. The CDR3 DNA reads TGCAGCGGCCGGGACAGTGTTTATGGCTACACCTTC. This translates into CSGRDSVYGYTF.

Concerning this clonotype: A much larger clone lies one base from this, so it may be a read error. The rearrangement uses TRBV28 and TRBJ2-7, with 9 positions matching TRBD1. Germline lookup yields CDR1 MDHEN and CDR2 SYDVKM. This CDR3 is built from 15 residues. V lost 5 bases, J lost 5 bases, and 10 bases stayed unmatched. In nucleotides, the CDR3 is TGTGCCAGCAGTCCTCCTCCGGGACAGGGCGACGAGCAGTACTTC. Translation gives CASSPPPGQGDEQYF.

The chain has TRBV6-1 and TRBJ2-2, with no clear D. The CDR3 is 15 amino acids. Germline lookup yields CDR1 MNHNS and CDR2 SASEGT. The V end was cut by 6 bases, the J end by 5 bases, with 16 bases between. CDR3 in amino acids: CASSPPTLATGELFF. The CDR3 DNA sequence: TGTGCCAGCAGCCCACCGACCTTAGCTACCGGGGAGCTGTTTTTT.

With respect to this clonotype: The junction does not match germline at one end; this may be a read error. The V call is TRBV4-3, the J call TRBJ2-5; D is perhaps TRBD2 (6 bases). The CDR3 is 17 residues long. CDR1 and CDR2 (germline): LGHNA, YSLEER. In DNA, the CDR3 is TGCGCCGGCAGCCAAGAAGAGGAGGGGTGGAACCAAGAGACCCAGTACTTC. Its translation: CAGSQEEEGWNQETQYF.

The V and J genes are TRBV15 and TRBJ2-7; 8 bases are a match to TRBD2. With V trimmed by 0 bases and J by 3 bases, 4 bases remained unmatched. Germline assignment: CDR1 LNHNV and CDR2 YYDKDF (reference sequence). There are 15 residues in the CDR3. The CDR3 is CATSRELGTSYEQYF. In DNA form, the CDR3 reads TGTGCCACCAGCAGAGAGTTGGGGACTAGCTACGAGCAGTACTTC.

The V call is TRBV3-1, the J call TRBJ1-4; no clear D. CDR1 and CDR2 (germline): LGHDT, YNNKEL (reference sequence). CDR3 length equals 16 residues. The germline V and J ends were trimmed by 4 bases and 0 bases, with 12 bases remaining between them. The CDR3: CASSPNLRATNEKLFF. In nucleotides, the CDR3 is TGTGCCAGCAGCCCTAACCTACGTGCAACTAATGAAAAACTGTTTTTT.

This clonotype has just a few counts. The chain recombines TRBV28 with TRBJ1-5; the D is unclear. CDR3 length: 12 amino acids. Germline lookup yields CDR1 MDHEN and CDR2 SYDVKM. V was shortened by 3 bases and J by 7 bases, with 7 bases between the two germline ends. CDR3 loop: CASSFGYQPQHF. DNA of the CDR3: TGTGCCAGCAGTTTTGGGTACCAGCCCCAGCATTTT.

This clonotype was seen only a few times. The chain uses TRBV7-2 and TRBJ2-1; 7 bases fit TRBD1. CDR3 length: 14 residues. The V gene's germline CDR1 is SGHTA and CDR2 FQGNSA. Trimming took 6 bases from V and 8 from J; bases not matched to a gene: 10. The CDR3 protein is CASRPTGLGDEQFF. CDR3 bases: TGTGCCAGCAGACCGACAGGGCTCGGTGATGAGCAGTTCTTC.

The chain uses TRBV27 and TRBJ2-2, with 9 bases lining up with TRBD2. Germline assignment: CDR1 MNHEY and CDR2 SMNVEV (reference sequence). V trimming: 3 bases; J trimming: 7 bases; junction bases outside the gene matches: 3. The CDR3 totals 14 residues. The CDR3 region is CASSLGLAGGELFF. Written as DNA, the CDR3 is TGTGCCAGCAGTTTGGGACTAGCTGGCGGGGAGCTGTTTTTT.

This clonotype was detected a few times. The chain links TRBV11-2 to TRBJ1-1; D remains unclear. This CDR3 comprises 11 residues. The V gene lost 1 base and the J gene lost 10 bases, with 7 bases spanning the gap. Germline values: CDR1 SGHAT, CDR2 FQNNGV. The CDR3 DNA sequence: TGTGCCAGCAGCTTAGCCCCGGTAGCTTTCTTT. It yields the protein CASSLAPVAFF.

The chain employs TRBV20-1 and TRBJ2-3; 10 nucleotides agree with TRBD2. The junction had 11 bases not matched to a gene; V was cut back by 5 bases and J by 6 bases. The CDR3 covers 15 residues. Germline V gene data show CDR1 as DFQATT and CDR2 as SNEGSKA (reference sequence). CDR3 coding DNA: TGCAGTGCTCCCCACGGAGCGGGGGGGCGGGATACGCAGTATTTT. As protein: CSAPHGAGGRDTQYF.

A remark on this clonotype: A much larger clone lies one base from this, so it may be a read error. The chain employs TRBV20-1 and TRBJ2-5, with a possible D match to TRBD2 (5 bases). CDR1 DFQATT and CDR2 SNEGSKA come from the germline V gene (reference sequence). This CDR3 spans 11 amino acids. The CDR3 sequence: CGATGLETQYF. The CDR3 region has the DNA TGCGGTGCAACGGGGTTAGAGACCCAGTACTTC.

This clonotype occurred many times. This rearrangement joins TRBV27 to TRBJ1-3, with D uncertain. Trimming shortened V by 6 bases and J by 3 bases, and 3 bases separated the two germline ends. This CDR3 is built from 11 residues. Germline V gives CDR1 MNHEY, CDR2 SMNVEV (reference sequence). The CDR3, as DNA: TGTGCCAGCAGGATTGGAAACACCATATATTTT. This encodes CASRIGNTIYF.

The J gene is TRBJ2-1, the V gene TRBV20-1, with 12 positions matching TRBD2. Trimming took 1 base from V and 7 from J; bases not matched to a gene: 17. Germline V CDR1 and CDR2: DFQATT, SNEGSKA (reference sequence). The CDR3 runs 19 residues. CDR3 protein: CSARGGGLAGVGPWNEQFF. The CDR3 DNA follows: TGCAGTGCTAGAGGGGGGGGACTAGCGGGCGTGGGACCCTGGAATGAGCAGTTCTTC.

The sample holds a few counts of this clonotype. The CDR3 nucleotides are TGCAGTGCTAGAGAATACCTAAAGGGGTATAATTCACCCCTCCACTTT. Translation gives CSAREYLKGYNSPLHF. The J gene is TRBJ1-6, the V gene TRBV20-1; a possible D gene is TRBD1 (5 bases). Trimming left V 0 bases short and J 4 bases short, with 13 bases between. The germline gives CDR1 DFQATT, CDR2 SNEGSKA (reference sequence). This CDR3 spans 16 amino acids.

This clonotype was seen once. The CDR3 DNA is TGTGCCAGCCAGGGGGCGAATTCACCCCTCCACTTT. Residues: CASQGANSPLHF. The V call is TRBV7-9, the J call TRBJ1-6; 8 bases match TRBD1. V trimming: 8 bases; J trimming: 7 bases; junction bases outside the gene matches: 1. Per the germline V gene, CDR1 is SEHNR and CDR2 is FQNEAQ (reference sequence). The CDR3 consists of 12 residues.

V is TRBV18 and J is TRBJ1-2; 8 bases map to TRBD1. Germline V gives CDR1 KGHSH, CDR2 LQKENI. J was trimmed by 5 bases and V by 6 bases; bases with no gene match: 5. The CDR3 is 13 residues long. This CDR3 is CASSEDRDYGYTF. In DNA, the CDR3 is TGTGCCAGCTCCGAGGACAGGGATTATGGCTACACCTTC.